Shown below are 20 T cell receptor beta chains from a single sample sequenced in a study of blood T cells in healthy people across ages. PCR was performed a second time for about 7 to 12 cycles using a sample-barcoded 5' primer and a J-beta primer mix. A single record per CDR3 protein comes from TCRdb applying MiXCR to the 5' RACE reads. This table has some 1.8 million distinct CDR3 sequences, roughly two fifths appearing once. Sequenced sample: blood. All receptors come from a human donor in good health.

As regards this clonotype: Given the absence of the conserved phenylalanine or tryptophan at the CDR3 end, a read error is likely. The chain recombines TRBV6-2 or TRBV6-3 with TRBJ2-4, with 8 bases aligning to TRBD2. The CDR3 runs 14 residues. From germline, CDR1 is MNHEY and CDR2 SVGEGT. After removal of 8 bases from V and 5 bases from J, the junction contained 8 bases not matched to a gene. The chain's CDR3 is CASHLSGAQNIQYV. The DNA for the CDR3 is TGTGCCAGCCATCTTAGCGGGGCACAAAACATTCAGTACGTC.

This clonotype has a handful of counts. The chain has TRBV6-2 or TRBV6-3 and TRBJ2-1, with D unclear. Germline V gene data show CDR1 as MNHEY and CDR2 as SVGEGT. Trimming took off 5 bases at V and 7 bases at J, with 9 bases between the two ends. This CDR3 contains 12 residues. This CDR3 reads CASSRIRNEQFF. In DNA, the CDR3 is TGTGCCAGCAGTAGAATTAGAAATGAGCAGTTCTTC.

In this sample, this clonotype turned up a few times. The chain employs TRBV27 and TRBJ2-7; D assignment may be TRBD1 or TRBD2 (5 bases each). With 2 bases removed from V and 6 bases from J, the gap between germline ends came to 11 bases. This CDR3 spans 13 amino acids. Germline lookup yields CDR1 MNHEY and CDR2 SMNVEV (reference sequence). The CDR3 nucleotides read TGTGCCAGCAGTTTAGGTTCGGGGACCGAGCAGTACTTC. Protein sequence: CASSLGSGTEQYF.

V and J are TRBV12-3 or TRBV12-4 and TRBJ2-7, with D unclear. V was trimmed by 6 bases and J by 1 base, leaving 10 bases between them. This CDR3 comprises 13 residues. CDR3 in amino acids: CASSVLASYEQYF. As DNA, the CDR3 is TGTGCCAGCAGCGTCCTGGCTTCCTACGAGCAGTACTTC.

This clonotype showed up many times. J is TRBJ1-1 and V is TRBV6-2 or TRBV6-3; TRBD1 matches at 7 bases. Per germline, CDR1 MNHEY and CDR2 SVGEGT. This CDR3 contains 13 residues. V trimming: 6 bases; J trimming: 1 base; junction bases outside the gene matches: 2. CDR3 sequence reads: CASSWTGNTEAFF. As DNA, the CDR3 is TGTGCCAGCAGCTGGACAGGGAACACTGAAGCTTTCTTT.

The chain joins TRBV5-1 to TRBJ2-5, with 8 nucleotides matching TRBD1. Germline CDR1 and CDR2: SGHRS and YFSETQ. Trimming at V came to 3 bases and at J to 0 bases, leaving 7 bases not matched to a gene. CDR3 length equals 16 residues. CDR3 in DNA: TGCGCCAGCAGCTCGCAGCAGGGGGCGTACCAAGAGACCCAGTACTTC. Translating it yields CASSSQQGAYQETQYF.

The sample holds one count of this clonotype. The rearrangement joins TRBV7-3 to TRBJ2-5, with D possibly called TRBD1 or TRBD2 (5 bases each). This CDR3 is built from 14 residues. Trimming shortened V by 5 bases and J by 7 bases, and 17 bases separated the two germline ends. Germline V gene lookup returns CDR1 SGHTA and CDR2 FQGTGA. DNA for the CDR3: TGTGCCAGCAGCGAGCAGGGACCGGTAGGGACCCAGTACTTC. Its translation is CASSEQGPVGTQYF. Based on the CDR3 plus reference TRBV7-3 and TRBJ2-5, the full variable domain is GAGVSQTPSNKVTEKGKYVELRCDPISGHTALYWYRQSLGQGPEFLIYFQGTGAADDSGLPNDRFFAVRPEGSVSTLKIQRTERGDSAVYLCASSEQGPVGTQYFGPGTRLLVL.

The CDR3, as DNA: TGTGCCAGCAGTGAAGCTCTACTAGCGGGGGAAGAGACCCAGTACTTC. It codes for CASSEALLAGEETQYF. The chain recombines TRBV6-1 with TRBJ2-5; 11 bases map to TRBD2. This CDR3 comprises 16 residues. Germline CDR1 is MNHNS and CDR2 is SASEGT. Germline trimming cut 0 bases from V and 3 bases from J; bases unmatched to any gene: 3.

This clonotype was seen a few times. The gene calls are TRBV5-5 and TRBJ2-1; 11 nucleotides align to TRBD2. Germline-derived CDR1 and CDR2 are SGHKS and YYEKEE (reference sequence). The CDR3 loop spans 16 amino acids. V was clipped by 3 bases and J by 3 bases; unmatched bases: 5. The DNA for the CDR3 is TGTGCCAGCAGCTCCACACTAGCGGGGGACTACAATGAGCAGTTCTTC. Its translation is CASSSTLAGDYNEQFF.

The gene calls are TRBV4-1 and TRBJ2-4; D remains ambiguous. This CDR3 spans 16 amino acids. Between the trimmed V and J ends, which lost 0 bases and 5 bases, there was a span of 14 bases. CDR1 is MGHRA and CDR2 is YSYEKL in the germline V gene. The CDR3 coding sequence is TGCGCCAGCAGCCAAGATTGGAACGACCGGGAAAACATTCAGTACTTC. Translation gives CASSQDWNDRENIQYF.

The chain couples TRBV6-6 to TRBJ2-1, with D possibly being TRBD1 (5 bases). This CDR3 comprises 11 residues. Per germline, CDR1 MNHNY and CDR2 SVGAGI (reference sequence). Trimming pared 8 bases from V and 10 bases from J, leaving 12 bases between. The DNA for the CDR3 is TGTGCCAGCCACCTATGGGGCGAGCAGTTCTTC. It is translated as CASHLWGEQFF.

This sequence joins TRBV7-2 and TRBJ2-7; D might be TRBD2 (5 bases). V was clipped by 2 bases and J by 3 bases, with 11 bases between them. Looked up from germline, CDR1 is SGHTA and CDR2 is FQGNSA. The CDR3 totals 14 residues. CDR3 sequence: CASSLLRENYEQYF. The CDR3 DNA sequence: TGTGCCAGCAGCTTACTTAGGGAGAACTACGAGCAGTACTTC.

The V call is TRBV28, the J call TRBJ2-7; D uncertain. Germline CDR1 reads MDHEN; CDR2 reads SYDVKM. Trimming took off 5 bases at V and 0 bases at J, with 14 bases between the two ends. The CDR3 has 15 residues. This chain's CDR3 is CASSPRHLSSYEQYF. CDR3 in DNA: TGTGCCAGCAGTCCCCGACATCTAAGCTCCTACGAGCAGTACTTC. Full variable domain (rest looked up from reference TRBV28 and TRBJ2-7): DVKVTQSSRYLVKRTGEKVFLECVQDMDHENMFWYRQDPGLGLRLIYFSYDVKMKEKGDIPEGYSVSREKKERFSLILESASTNQTSMYLCASSPRHLSSYEQYFGPGTRLTVT.

The chain combines TRBV6-5 with TRBJ2-7, with 9 bases fitting TRBD1. Unmatched junction bases numbered 7, after V lost 8 bases and J lost 5 bases. Per germline, CDR1 MNHEY and CDR2 SVGAGI. The CDR3 has 13 residues. CDR3 sequence reads: CASARDRDDEQYF. The CDR3 bases are TGTGCCAGCGCTCGGGACAGGGACGACGAGCAGTACTTC.

This clonotype was recorded a few times. V gene TRBV6-5 combines with J gene TRBJ1-5, with D possibly being TRBD1 (6 bases). CDR1 and CDR2 (germline): MNHEY, SVGAGI. This CDR3 is 19 amino acids long. The ends were cut back, 3 bases at V and 0 bases at J, with 21 bases in the middle. Here the CDR3 DNA reads TGTGCCAGCAGTTATAACAGGGAATTGACCACGTATAGCAATCAGCCCCAGCATTTT. Translation gives CASSYNRELTTYSNQPQHF.

V gene TRBV7-2 combines with J gene TRBJ2-1; D might be TRBD1 or TRBD2, each matching 5 bases. The germline CDR1 and CDR2 sequences are SGHTA and FQGNSA. Trimming took 3 bases from V and 10 from J, leaving 16 bases between them. This CDR3 has 14 amino acids. Written as DNA, the CDR3 is TGTGCCAGCAGCTTGCAGTGGGGGTCAGGAGAGCAGTTCTTC. Translating it yields CASSLQWGSGEQFF.

The genes are TRBV4-3 and TRBJ2-5, with D perhaps matching TRBD2 (6 bases). The length of the CDR3 is 15 residues. The ends were cut back, 4 bases at V and 2 bases at J, with 14 bases in the middle. Germline-derived CDR1 and CDR2 are LGHNA and YSLEER. This CDR3 reads CASSRITREQETQYF. The CDR3 bases are TGCGCCAGCAGCCGAATCACTCGGGAGCAAGAGACCCAGTACTTC.

The rearrangement links TRBV5-1 to TRBJ2-1; 9 bases fit TRBD1. The trim removed 0 bases at V and 9 bases at J, leaving 10 bases unmatched. CDR3 length: 16 residues. CDR1 and CDR2 from the germline V gene are SGHRS and YFSETQ. This CDR3 reads CASSLDPGTGLGEQFF. In DNA, the CDR3 is TGCGCCAGCAGCTTGGATCCCGGGACAGGGCTGGGTGAGCAGTTCTTC.

This clonotype turned up a few times. The chain links TRBV20-1 to TRBJ1-5; the D gene is possibly TRBD1 (6 bases). With 6 bases removed from V and 0 bases from J, the gap between germline ends came to 12 bases. Germline V gene data show CDR1 as DFQATT and CDR2 as SNEGSKA (reference sequence). The CDR3 is 14 residues long. The CDR3 protein is CSARTVYSNQPQHF. CDR3 DNA: TGCAGTGCGCGGACAGTTTATAGCAATCAGCCCCAGCATTTT.

Only a few counts were recorded for this clonotype. The rearrangement uses TRBV3-1 and TRBJ2-7; D call uncertain. Trimming removed 0 bases at V and 4 bases at J, with 13 bases between. The CDR3 is 15 amino acids. Germline CDR1 and CDR2: LGHDT and YNNKEL (reference sequence). The CDR3 loop reads CASSQDRMGKYEQYF. The DNA for the CDR3 is TGTGCCAGCAGCCAAGATCGAATGGGAAAGTACGAGCAGTACTTC.